A single sample is the source of the 28 T cell receptor beta chains below, sequenced in a study of T cell changes during pregnancy in multiple sclerosis (dated by TCRdb to between 2018 and 2020). The receptor library was made with the immunoSEQ multiplex PCR assay. TCRdb limited this immuneACCESS table to in-frame rearrangements with V and J called. A share of clones is missing; checked studies link under half to unresolved V genes, and the rest is unexplained. The sample table lists roughly 60,000 clones, roughly 92% of them with a count of one. The ten largest clones add up to roughly 1.5% of the sample. The input for sequencing was peripheral blood, taken in the second trimester of pregnancy. All receptors come from a female donor with multiple sclerosis, enrolled in a pregnancy study.

The chain joins TRBV7-6 to TRBJ2-2; 7 nucleotides line up with TRBD2. The length of the CDR3 is 17 residues. The ends lost 1 base at V and 0 bases at J; junction bases unmatched: 5. Looked up from germline, CDR1 is SGHVS and CDR2 is FNYEAQ. The CDR3 protein is CASSLVGGMSNTGELFF. The CDR3 nucleotides are TGTGCCAGCAGCTTAGTCGGGGGGATGTCGAACACCGGGGAGCTGTTTTTT. The full variable domain, completed using reference TRBV7-6 and TRBJ2-2, is GAGVSQSPRYKVTKRGQDVALRCDPISGHVSLYWYRQALGQGPEFLTYFNYEAQQDKSGLPNDRFSAERPEGSISTLTIQRTEQRDSAMYRCASSLVGGMSNTGELFFGEGSRLTVL.

The V call is TRBV11-2, the J call TRBJ2-1, with 10 bases fitting TRBD1. V shed 3 bases, J shed 4 bases, and the junction held 12 bases outside the gene matches. Germline V lookup: CDR1 SGHAT, CDR2 FQNNGV. This CDR3 is built from 18 residues. CDR3 loop: CASSFRDRGRGPYNEQFF. CDR3 DNA: TGTGCCAGCAGCTTCCGGGACAGGGGACGAGGTCCTTACAATGAGCAGTTCTTC.

The sample holds one count of this clone. The V gene is TRBV29-1, the J gene TRBJ1-2; 7 nucleotides align to TRBD1. Trimming cost V 5 bases and J 4 bases; bases outside gene matches: 13. This CDR3 comprises 15 residues. Germline-derived CDR1 and CDR2 are SQVTM and ANQGSEA. CDR3 sequence (DNA): TGCAGCGTTCTTCTGACAGGGACGAGGGGCTATGGCTACACCTTC. It specifies CSVLLTGTRGYGYTF.

This clone was picked up a small number of times. The chain employs TRBV19 and TRBJ1-5; D ambiguous. Germline CDR1 LNHDA, CDR2 SQIVND (reference sequence). This CDR3 spans 15 amino acids. Trimming removed 1 base at V and 0 bases at J, with 7 bases between. The DNA for the CDR3 is TGTGCCAGTAGTATAGGGGCTGTTAGCAATCAGCCCCAGCATTTT. Protein sequence: CASSIGAVSNQPQHF.

The chain combines TRBV27 with TRBJ1-1, with no clear D. From germline, CDR1 is MNHEY and CDR2 SMNVEV (reference sequence). The V end was cut by 7 bases, the J end by 4 bases, with 16 bases between. The CDR3 covers 14 residues. The CDR3 region is CASTPRPEGTEAFF. For the CDR3, the DNA is TGTGCCAGCACCCCCAGACCGGAGGGCACTGAAGCTTTCTTT.

The rearrangement uses TRBV7-9 and TRBJ1-1; TRBD1 agrees at 7 bases. CDR1 and CDR2 from the germline V gene are SEHNR and FQNEAQ (reference sequence). Trimming at V came to 1 base and at J to 7 bases, leaving 6 bases not matched to a gene. CDR3 length: 14 residues. As DNA, the CDR3 is TGTGCCAGCAGCTTAGTCTTAGGGGGCGATGAAGCTTTCTTT. Protein product: CASSLVLGGDEAFF. The variable domain in full, completed from reference TRBV7-9 and TRBJ1-1, reads DTGVSQNPRHKITKRGQNVTFRCDPISEHNRLYWYRQTLGQGPEFLTYFQNEAQLEKSRLLSDRFSAERPKGSFSTLEIQRTEQGDSAMYLCASSLVLGGDEAFFGQGTRLTVV.

This chain links TRBV19 with TRBJ1-1, with D tentatively TRBD1 (6 bases). In germline, CDR1 is LNHDA, CDR2 SQIVND (reference sequence). The V and J ends lost 9 bases and 2 bases respectively, with 16 bases between them. The CDR3 runs to 14 residues. The CDR3 is CASERTAFNTEAFF. Written as DNA, the CDR3 is TGTGCCAGCGAACGGACAGCCTTTAACACTGAAGCTTTCTTT.

This clone occurred once. The rearrangement uses TRBV12-5 and TRBJ2-1, with D unclear. Germline V CDR1 and CDR2: LGHNT, FRNRAP. The CDR3 loop spans 16 amino acids. Between the trimmed V and J ends, which lost 1 base and 8 bases, there was a span of 18 bases. CDR3 sequence reads: CASGLGVGEVVDEQFF. The DNA of the CDR3 is TGTGCTAGTGGTTTGGGCGTAGGTGAGGTGGTCGATGAGCAGTTCTTC.

The rearrangement joins TRBV7-9 to TRBJ1-2; D is uncertain. V lost 3 bases to trimming and J lost 4 bases, with 18 bases between them. The CDR3 consists of 16 residues. Germline lookup yields CDR1 SEHNR and CDR2 FQNEAQ (reference sequence). CDR3 sequence (DNA): TGTGCCAGCAGCTTTCGGGAACGGGTATCAGGCTATGGCTACACCTTC. It codes for CASSFRERVSGYGYTF.

This sequence joins TRBV2 and TRBJ2-5; 7 positions match TRBD2. The V gene's germline CDR1 is SNHLY and CDR2 FYNNEI. The V gene end was trimmed by 8 bases and the J gene end by 2 bases; junction bases not matched to a gene: 5. The CDR3 is made up of 13 amino acids. The CDR3 here is CASGGEGQETQYF. In DNA, the CDR3 is TGTGCCAGCGGGGGGGAGGGGCAAGAGACCCAGTACTTC.

This chain uses TRBV5-4 with TRBJ2-5; TRBD2 matches at 14 bases. The CDR3 has 15 residues. V shed 4 bases and J 3 bases; nucleotides not matched to a gene: 2. Looked up from germline, CDR1 is SGHNT and CDR2 is YYREEE (reference sequence). The CDR3 loop reads CASSLGLAGEETQYF. As DNA, the CDR3 is TGTGCCAGCAGCCTGGGACTAGCGGGAGAAGAGACCCAGTACTTC.

J is TRBJ2-1 and V is TRBV5-4, with TRBD2 identical over 8 bases. This CDR3 comprises 16 residues. The V segment lost 4 bases and the J segment 7 bases; nucleotides outside the gene matches: 13. CDR1 and CDR2 from the germline V gene are SGHNT and YYREEE (reference sequence). Here the CDR3 reads CASSPGGGVIRNEQFF. In DNA, the CDR3 is TGTGCCAGCAGCCCCGGGGGGGGAGTAATCAGGAATGAGCAGTTCTTC.

The chain couples TRBV5-4 to TRBJ1-6; 8 bases align to TRBD1. Trimming cost V 5 bases and J 5 bases; bases outside gene matches: 9. This CDR3 has 16 residues. CDR1 SGHNT and CDR2 YYREEE come from the germline V gene (reference sequence). The chain's CDR3 is CASRGGTGRDNSPLHF. CDR3 sequence (DNA): TGTGCCAGCAGGGGCGGGACAGGAAGAGATAATTCACCCCTCCACTTT. Full variable domain (missing parts from reference TRBV5-4 and TRBJ1-6): ETGVTQSPTHLIKTRGQQVTLRCSSQSGHNTVSWYQQALGQGPQFIFQYYREEENGRGNFPPRFSGLQFPNYSSELNVNALELDDSALYLCASRGGTGRDNSPLHFGNGTRLTVT.

The chain joins TRBV30 to TRBJ2-7, with a possible D match to TRBD2 (6 bases). This CDR3 is built from 14 residues. Germline-derived CDR1 and CDR2 are GTSNPN and SVGIG (reference sequence). Between the trimmed V and J ends, which lost 2 bases and 3 bases, there was a span of 14 bases. The CDR3 sequence is CAWSLPAGFYEQYF. The CDR3 DNA reads TGTGCCTGGAGTCTACCGGCGGGGTTCTACGAGCAGTACTTC.

The chain joins TRBV10-3 to TRBJ1-2; 9 positions match TRBD1. Germline lookup yields CDR1 ENHRY and CDR2 SYGVKD. This CDR3 spans 14 amino acids. The ends lost 4 bases at V and 7 bases at J; junction bases unmatched: 7. The CDR3 sequence: CAISGGQGYGGYTF. DNA for the CDR3: TGTGCCATCAGTGGTGGACAGGGGTACGGTGGCTACACCTTC.

The chain couples TRBV7-9 to TRBJ1-2; TRBD1 is a possible D gene (5 bases). CDR3 length: 13 amino acids. Trimming stripped 6 bases from V and 7 bases from J, with 15 bases between. Germline V lookup: CDR1 SEHNR, CDR2 FQNEAQ (reference sequence). CDR3 protein: CASSTDSASGYTF. The CDR3 coding sequence is TGTGCCAGCAGTACCGACAGTGCTAGTGGCTACACCTTC.

This chain connects TRBV2 to TRBJ1-2; 7 bases line up with TRBD1. The germline gives CDR1 SNHLY, CDR2 FYNNEI. The CDR3 extends over 14 amino acids. After removal of 3 bases from V and 4 bases from J, the junction contained 5 bases not matched to a gene. DNA for the CDR3: TGTGCCAGCAGTGACCAGGGGGGAAGCTATGGCTACACCTTC. Protein sequence: CASSDQGGSYGYTF.

DNA for the CDR3: TGTGCCAGCTCTCGAGGTAGCGGAGGGGTAAAACAAGAGACCCAGTACTTC. Amino acids: CASSRGSGGVKQETQYF. The chain employs TRBV2 and TRBJ2-5; D perhaps matches TRBD2 (6 bases). V shed 8 bases and J shed 2 bases, with 24 bases lying between them. The germline CDR1 and CDR2 sequences are SNHLY and FYNNEI. The CDR3 loop spans 17 amino acids.

In DNA, the CDR3 is TGTGCCAGCAGTGATCATGTCTACGGGGGGGATCAGCCCCAGCATTTT. It yields the protein CASSDHVYGGDQPQHF. The V and J genes are TRBV2 and TRBJ1-5, with TRBD1 as a possible D gene (5 bases). This CDR3 is 16 amino acids long. Trimming removed 3 bases at V and 5 bases at J, with 17 bases between. Germline V gives CDR1 SNHLY, CDR2 FYNNEI.

The chain links TRBV19 to TRBJ2-1; perhaps TRBD2 as D (6 bases). The CDR3 extends over 14 amino acids. CDR1 and CDR2 from the germline V gene are LNHDA and SQIVND (reference sequence). V lost 9 bases and J 6 bases, leaving 18 bases between the germline ends. CDR3 in DNA: TGTGCCAGCGCGGGACGAGTGGGGGTCAATGAGCAGTTCTTC. This translates into CASAGRVGVNEQFF.

This clone occurred a few times. This rearrangement joins TRBV7-6 to TRBJ1-1; D perhaps matches TRBD1 (5 bases). Germline values: CDR1 SGHVS, CDR2 FNYEAQ. This CDR3 contains 14 residues. V lost 5 bases to trimming and J lost 3 bases, with 13 bases between them. CDR3 loop: CASSLQAGYTEAFF. DNA of the CDR3: TGTGCCAGCAGCCTACAGGCAGGCTACACTGAAGCTTTCTTT.

The chain is built from TRBV5-1 and TRBJ2-5; maybe TRBD1 (6 bases). The CDR3 runs to 13 residues. Germline V gene data show CDR1 as SGHRS and CDR2 as YFSETQ. The V end was cut by 5 bases, the J end by 5 bases, with 13 bases between. CDR3 residues: CASRAVTGETQYF. The CDR3 bases are TGCGCCAGCAGGGCGGTAACAGGGGAGACCCAGTACTTC.

This chain links TRBV4-1 with TRBJ2-7; D possibly corresponds to TRBD1 (7 bases). Germline CDR1 is MGHRA and CDR2 is YSYEKL. This CDR3 has 15 residues. Between the trimmed V and J ends, which lost 3 bases and 0 bases, there was a span of 12 bases. The CDR3 protein is CASSQEGQLSYEQYF. CDR3 DNA: TGCGCCAGCAGCCAGGAGGGACAGCTCTCCTACGAGCAGTACTTC.

The genes are TRBV7-2 and TRBJ1-6; possible D gene TRBD1, 6 bases. With 2 bases removed from V and 9 bases from J, the gap between germline ends came to 17 bases. This CDR3 has 16 amino acids. Germline assignment: CDR1 SGHTA and CDR2 FQGNSA. For the CDR3, the DNA is TGTGCCAGCAGCTTATTACAAGGCGGGGGCTCTTCACCCCTCCACTTT. Translating gives CASSLLQGGGSSPLHF.

The V and J genes are TRBV9 and TRBJ2-2; D is ambiguous. Germline V gene lookup returns CDR1 SGDLS and CDR2 YYNGEE. The CDR3 sequence is 11 residues long. The V and J ends lost 2 bases and 7 bases respectively, with 3 bases between them. The CDR3 protein is CASSVGGELFF. CDR3 in DNA: TGTGCCAGCAGCGTCGGCGGGGAGCTGTTTTTT.

CDR3 protein: CSVDRTGSGETQYF. In DNA, the CDR3 is TGCAGCGTCGATAGGACAGGGAGCGGAGAGACCCAGTACTTC. The chain joins TRBV29-1 to TRBJ2-5, with TRBD1 matching 8 bases. Germline loops: CDR1 SQVTM, CDR2 ANQGSEA. Unmatched junction bases numbered 10, after V lost 6 bases and J lost 4 bases. The CDR3 runs 14 residues.

The CDR3 is CASSSTKKISAGELFF. The CDR3 nucleotides are TGTGCCAGCAGTTCGACAAAGAAAATTTCTGCCGGGGAGCTGTTTTTT. This sequence joins TRBV28 and TRBJ2-2, with D unresolved. The ends were cut back, 4 bases at V and 6 bases at J, with 18 bases in the middle. The germline gives CDR1 MDHEN, CDR2 SYDVKM. CDR3 length equals 16 residues.

The chain links TRBV2 to TRBJ2-7; 9 nucleotides match TRBD1. V dropped 5 bases and J dropped 5; count of bases not matched to a gene: 4. This CDR3 contains 13 residues. Germline V gives CDR1 SNHLY, CDR2 FYNNEI. The CDR3 coding sequence is TGTGCCAGCAGTACCGGGACAGGGAACGAGCAGTACTTC. This translates into CASSTGTGNEQYF. Full variable domain (remainder filled in from reference TRBV2 and TRBJ2-7): EPEVTQTPSHQVTQMGQEVILRCVPISNHLYFYWYRQILGQKVEFLVSFYNNEISEKSEIFDDQFSVERPDGSNFTLKIRSTKLEDSAMYFCASSTGTGNEQYFGPGTRLTVT.